What follows are 5 T cell receptor beta chains derived from one specimen sequenced in a study of T cell responses to AZD1222 COVID-19 vaccine (dated by TCRdb to the early 2020s). The library was built by means of the immunoSEQ multiplex PCR assay. As stored in TCRdb, this immuneACCESS dataset retains in-frame rearrangements with V and J assigned. A fraction of the clones does not appear; measured against another copy, unresolved V genes explain less than half of the discrepancy, and the remainder lacks a known reason. A total of roughly 180,000 clones appear in this sample, about nine tenths of them only once. The ten largest make up less than 3% of the sample. The time point label for this specimen denotes: baseline before first vaccination. Sample: peripheral blood, taken on day 0 of AZD1222 vaccination. These TCRs come from an adult in good health.

The V call is TRBV7-2, the J call TRBJ2-7; 7 bases match TRBD2. J lost 5 bases, V lost 3 bases, and 1 base had no gene match. Germline values: CDR1 SGHTA, CDR2 FQGNSA. There are 12 residues in the CDR3. The CDR3 region has the DNA TGTGCCAGCAGCTTGGGAGGGGACGAGCAGTACTTC. Translation gives CASSLGGDEQYF. The complete variable domain, with remaining parts taken from reference TRBV7-2 and TRBJ2-7, reads GAGVSQSPSNKVTEKGKDVELRCDPISGHTALYWYRQSLGQGLEFLIYFQGNSAPDKSGLPSDRFSAERTGGSVSTLTIQRTQQEDSAVYLCASSLGGDEQYFGPGTRLTVT.

This clone appeared a single time. The rearrangement joins TRBV30 to TRBJ1-4; 8 bases line up with TRBD1. J lost 2 bases, V lost 2 bases, and 4 bases had no gene match. Looked up from germline, CDR1 is GTSNPN and CDR2 is SVGIG (reference sequence). The CDR3 contains 15 residues. The CDR3 DNA reads TGTGCCTGGAGTCCACACAGGGGGACTAATGAAAAACTGTTTTTT. Protein product: CAWSPHRGTNEKLFF.

There are a few counts of this clone. The CDR3 loop reads CASSYSSGAQTEAFF. The CDR3 DNA is TGTGCCAGCAGTTACTCATCAGGGGCGCAAACTGAAGCTTTCTTT. J is TRBJ1-1 and V is TRBV6-5; D is possibly TRBD1 (6 bases). V was cut by 0 bases and J by 5 bases, with 13 bases left in between. The CDR3 is made up of 15 amino acids. Germline assignment: CDR1 MNHEY and CDR2 SVGAGI.

The rearrangement links TRBV5-1 to TRBJ2-2; 9 positions agree with TRBD2. The CDR3 is 15 amino acids. Trimming cost V 1 base and J 5 bases; bases outside gene matches: 3. Germline lookup yields CDR1 SGHRS and CDR2 YFSETQ. In nucleotides, the CDR3 is TGCGCCAGCAGCTTGTTCCTAGCGGGAACCGGGGAGCTGTTTTTT. Its translation is CASSLFLAGTGELFF.

This clone was recorded a few times. The V and J genes are TRBV7-2 and TRBJ1-2; TRBD1 matches 7 bases. The CDR3 loop spans 15 amino acids. V dropped 5 bases and J dropped 4; count of bases not matched to a gene: 10. Per germline, CDR1 SGHTA and CDR2 FQGNSA. The CDR3 nucleotides are TGTGCCAGCAGCCCAGGGGGGTCCACCCCCTATGGCTACACCTTC. Translation gives CASSPGGSTPYGYTF.